The clone carrying this T cell receptor beta chain showed up just once. Its antigen is still unknown. These data come from a study of yellow fever vaccine responses in identical twins. Study-wide findings and caveats: Twins' vaccine T cell response reportedly gave the appearance of partial convergence and partial personalization.

TCRdb itself ran the RT-PCR reads through MiXCR, one entry per CDR3 protein. The table includes 5,000 or so distinct CDR3 sequences, 85% to 90% detected once. With 2 bases removed from V and 9 bases from J, the gap between germline ends came to 17 bases. The CDR3 runs 16 residues. Germline V gene sequence: CDR1 SNHLY, CDR2 FYNNEI. The V and J genes are TRBV2 and TRBJ1-6; possibly TRBD1 for D (6 bases). Sequenced here: T cells from blood (PBMCs), unsorted or a sorted subset (not recorded which), sampled before or after yellow fever vaccination (not recorded which). The sequence was obtained from a young woman who received the yellow fever vaccine. CDR3 region: CASSETRRGGTSPLHF. DNA for the CDR3: TGTGCCAGCAGTGAAACACGCAGGGGAGGAACTTCACCCCTCCACTTT.